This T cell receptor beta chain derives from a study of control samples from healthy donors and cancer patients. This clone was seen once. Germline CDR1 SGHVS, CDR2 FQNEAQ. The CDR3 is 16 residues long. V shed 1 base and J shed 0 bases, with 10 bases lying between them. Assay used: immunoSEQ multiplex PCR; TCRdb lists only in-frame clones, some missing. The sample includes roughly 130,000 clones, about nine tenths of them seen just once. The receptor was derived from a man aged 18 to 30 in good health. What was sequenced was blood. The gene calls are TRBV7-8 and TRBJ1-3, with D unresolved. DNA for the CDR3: TGTGCCAGCAGCTTAGAAGCCCCGACCTCTGGAAACACCATATATTTT. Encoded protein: CASSLEAPTSGNTIYF.